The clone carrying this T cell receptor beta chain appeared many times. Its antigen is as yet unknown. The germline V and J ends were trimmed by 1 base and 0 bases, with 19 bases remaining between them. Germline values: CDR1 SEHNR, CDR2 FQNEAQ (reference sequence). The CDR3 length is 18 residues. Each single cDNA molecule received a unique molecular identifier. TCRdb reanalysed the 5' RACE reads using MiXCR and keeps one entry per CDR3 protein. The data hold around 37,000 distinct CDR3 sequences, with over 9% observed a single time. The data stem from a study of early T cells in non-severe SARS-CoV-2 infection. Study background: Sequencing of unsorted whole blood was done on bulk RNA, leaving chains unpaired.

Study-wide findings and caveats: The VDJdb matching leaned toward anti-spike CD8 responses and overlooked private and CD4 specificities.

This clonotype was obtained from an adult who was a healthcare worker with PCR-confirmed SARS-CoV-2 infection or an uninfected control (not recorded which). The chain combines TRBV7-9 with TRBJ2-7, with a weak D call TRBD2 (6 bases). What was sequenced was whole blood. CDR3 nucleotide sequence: TGTGCCAGCAGCTTAGGAGGTGGCGGAGGGGAAAGCTCCTACGAGCAGTACTTC. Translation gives CASSLGGGGGESSYEQYF. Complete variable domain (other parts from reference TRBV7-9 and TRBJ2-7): DTGVSQNPRHKITKRGQNVTFRCDPISEHNRLYWYRQTLGQGPEFLTYFQNEAQLEKSRLLSDRFSAERPKGSFSTLEIQRTEQGDSAMYLCASSLGGGGGESSYEQYFGPGTRLTVT.